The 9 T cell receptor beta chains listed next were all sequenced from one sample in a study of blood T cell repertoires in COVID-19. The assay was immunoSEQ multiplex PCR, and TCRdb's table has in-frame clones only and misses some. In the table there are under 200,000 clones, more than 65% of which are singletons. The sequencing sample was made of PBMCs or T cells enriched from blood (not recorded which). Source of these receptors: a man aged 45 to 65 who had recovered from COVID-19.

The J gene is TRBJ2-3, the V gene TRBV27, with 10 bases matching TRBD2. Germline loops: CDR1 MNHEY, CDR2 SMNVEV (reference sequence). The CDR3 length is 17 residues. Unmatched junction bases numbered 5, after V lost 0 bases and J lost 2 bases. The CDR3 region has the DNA TGTGCCAGCAGTTTATCAGCTAGCGGGGGATACACAGATACGCAGTATTTT. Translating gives CASSLSASGGYTDTQYF.

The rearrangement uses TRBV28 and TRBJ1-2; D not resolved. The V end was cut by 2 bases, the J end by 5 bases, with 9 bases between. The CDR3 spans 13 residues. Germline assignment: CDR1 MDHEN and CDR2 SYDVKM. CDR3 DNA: TGTGCCAGCAGTTTAGTCGGTTTTTATGGCTACACCTTC. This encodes CASSLVGFYGYTF.

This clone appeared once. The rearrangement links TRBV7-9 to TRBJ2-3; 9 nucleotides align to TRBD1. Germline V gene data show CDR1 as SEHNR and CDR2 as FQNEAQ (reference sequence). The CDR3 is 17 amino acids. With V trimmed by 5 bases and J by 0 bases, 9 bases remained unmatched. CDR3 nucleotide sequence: TGTGCCAGCAGCATTTCCGGGACAGGGCGAAGCACAGATACGCAGTATTTT. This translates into CASSISGTGRSTDTQYF.

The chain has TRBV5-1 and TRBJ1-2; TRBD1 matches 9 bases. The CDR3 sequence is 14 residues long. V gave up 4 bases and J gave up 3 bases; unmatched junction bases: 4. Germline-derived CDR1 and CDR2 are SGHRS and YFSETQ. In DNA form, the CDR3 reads TGCGCCAGCAGCCTGGACAGGGGCGACTATGGCTACACCTTC. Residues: CASSLDRGDYGYTF.

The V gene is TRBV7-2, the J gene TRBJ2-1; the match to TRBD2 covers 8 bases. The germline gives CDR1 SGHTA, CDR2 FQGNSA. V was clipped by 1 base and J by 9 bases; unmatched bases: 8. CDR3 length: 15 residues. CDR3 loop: CASSLVRGGTIEQFF. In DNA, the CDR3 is TGTGCCAGCAGCTTAGTCCGCGGGGGGACGATTGAGCAGTTCTTC.

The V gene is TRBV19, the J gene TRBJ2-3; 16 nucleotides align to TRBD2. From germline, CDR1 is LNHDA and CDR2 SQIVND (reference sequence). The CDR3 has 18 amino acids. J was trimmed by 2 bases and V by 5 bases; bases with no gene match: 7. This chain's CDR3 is CASSHGTSGGAVTDTQYF. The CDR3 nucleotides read TGTGCCAGTAGTCATGGGACTAGCGGGGGGGCCGTCACAGATACGCAGTATTTT.

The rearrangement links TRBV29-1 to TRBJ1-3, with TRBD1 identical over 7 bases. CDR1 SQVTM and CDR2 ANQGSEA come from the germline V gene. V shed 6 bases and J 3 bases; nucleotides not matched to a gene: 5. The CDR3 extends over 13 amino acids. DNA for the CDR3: TGCAGCGTCGCCGGGACAGTTGGAAACACCATATATTTT. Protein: CSVAGTVGNTIYF.

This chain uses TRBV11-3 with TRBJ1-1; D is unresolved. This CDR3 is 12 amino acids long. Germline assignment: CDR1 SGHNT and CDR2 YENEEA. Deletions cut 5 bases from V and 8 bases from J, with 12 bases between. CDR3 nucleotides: TGTGCCAGCAGCGAAGGGCGGGGAGAAGCTTTCTTT. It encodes CASSEGRGEAFF.

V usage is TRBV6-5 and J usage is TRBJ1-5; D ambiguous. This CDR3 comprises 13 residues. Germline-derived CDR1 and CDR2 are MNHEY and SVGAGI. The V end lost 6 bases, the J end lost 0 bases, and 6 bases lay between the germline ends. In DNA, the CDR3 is TGTGCCAGCAGGGGCGATAGCAATCAGCCCCAGCATTTT. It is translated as CASRGDSNQPQHF.